This paragraph reports one T cell receptor beta chain. Between the trimmed V and J ends, which lost 3 bases and 0 bases, there was a span of 8 bases. The CDR3 consists of 14 residues. Per germline, CDR1 LNHNV and CDR2 YYDKDF (reference sequence). The sample originates from a study of blood T cell repertoires in COVID-19. Authors' data handling: Researchers report that nucleated cell counts were estimated from reference gene primer amplification. Measured with immunoSEQ multiplex PCR; TCRdb has only the in-frame clones, and not every one. V, J and clone size are those of that table, while D and trimming were read from the DNA. The table shows 75,000 or so clones, with roughly 86% occurring only once.

The sample consisted of peripheral blood. The gene calls are TRBV15 and TRBJ1-1; perhaps TRBD1 as D (5 bases). This TCR was sampled from a man aged 55 to 70 with acute or convalescent COVID-19. CDR3 protein: CATSRRQLNTEAFF. DNA of the CDR3: TGTGCCACCAGCAGGCGACAGTTGAACACTGAAGCTTTCTTT.